This TCR beta chain derives from a study of T cells after yellow fever vaccination (dated by TCRdb to between 2019 and 2020). Study-level background: The SMART-Seq v4 Ultra Low Input RNA kit was used to prepare libraries from fractions with low cell numbers. Two healthy male donors, one aged 18 to 29 and one aged 30 to 40 years, made up the cohort. Bulk TCR alpha and beta repertoires were sequenced longitudinally to track T-cell clones before and after primary and booster YFV17D yellow fever vaccination. Blood samples were taken at several timepoints before and after primary and secondary immunization, and bulk PBMC replicates and cell subsets were isolated.

A note on this clonotype: Its antigen is currently not known. Within one base of it there is no much larger clone, and no base qualities were kept.

TCR cDNA was made using 5'RACE template switching, a step that added a universal primer site and unique molecular identifiers. cDNA synthesis was primed from both the TCR alpha and TCR beta constant segments. Two PCR steps were used to amplify libraries, with sample barcodes and sequencing adapters being added in the second step. Libraries were sequenced on Illumina HiSeq 2500 (2x100 bp) or NovaSeq (2x150 bp). In the paper's pipeline: MIGEC handled demultiplexing of reads and collapsing into UMI consensus sequences, while MiXCR performed V(D)J alignment. Using edgeR on replicate PBMC samples, clonotypes were called vaccine-responding if FDR was below 0.01 and the log2 fold change was above 5 up to day 15. Each bulk clonotype was labeled CD4 or CD8 based on which sequenced repertoire, CD4 or CD8, contained the clonotype at higher abundance. The public reads were run again by TCRdb, first through fastp at Q25 and then through MiXCR, and only productive beta chains were kept. Each entry is one CDR3 protein sequence, shown with its most common DNA and genes. The V and J calls come from TCRdb's annotation, not from the publication. The table for this sample lists fewer than 450,000 distinct CDR3 sequences; about 7.8% of them were counted only once. The ten largest clones take up approximately 18% of the sample.

The treatment or condition label corresponds to: live attenuated yellow fever vaccine strain. Two biological replicates of bulk PBMCs were collected at each blood-draw timepoint. PBMCs were isolated from peripheral blood using a standard Ficoll-Paque protocol. TriZol was used to extract RNA from bulk PBMCs, from CD4 and CD8 fractions, and from dextramer-positive and dextramer-negative fractions. CDR1 and CDR2, looked up from the germline V gene, are MNHNS and SASEGT. The CDR3 numbers 15 residues from cysteine through phenylalanine. Kept here is only the CDR3 DNA, which spans 45 bases and is read in frame from base 1. Trimming at the junction amounts to 6 bases on V and 8 bases on J, and the germline ends lie 22 bases apart. What the work shows at the level of the full study, not this receptor alone: A small share of clonotypes occurred in both CD4 and CD8 compartments, likely arising from convergent recombination. Computational filtering was needed because FACS-sorted repertoires could contain abundant contaminating clonotypes from the bulk population. Compared with the primary T-cell response, the secondary T-cell response was faster but weaker, reaching its peak on day 5 rather than on day 15. Because the study included only two donors, the extent to which the findings can be generalized is limited. After the booster, most of the clones that had expanded following primary vaccination were detected again (96% of CD4 and more than 85% of CD8), which suggests that memory was broadly maintained.

The sample consisted of PBMCs, taken about 41 days after the first yellow fever vaccination. Rearrangement joined TRBV6-1 to TRBJ1-2, with an unclear D gene assignment. The receptor was isolated from a man aged 18-30 years who received the YFV17D yellow fever vaccine. The DNA sequence follows: TGTGCCAGCAGAGACGTCCTCGGGGAGGCTGAAGGCTACACCTTC. Its translation is CASRDVLGEAEGYTF.